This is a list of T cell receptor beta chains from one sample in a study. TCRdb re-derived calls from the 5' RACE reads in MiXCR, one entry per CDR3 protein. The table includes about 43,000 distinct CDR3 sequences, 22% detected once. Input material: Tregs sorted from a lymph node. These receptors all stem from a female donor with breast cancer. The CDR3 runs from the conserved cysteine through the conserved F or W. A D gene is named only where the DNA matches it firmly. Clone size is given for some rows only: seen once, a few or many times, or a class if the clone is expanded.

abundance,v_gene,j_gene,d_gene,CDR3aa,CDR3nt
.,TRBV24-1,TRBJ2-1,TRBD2,CATSDFGTSGRNEQFF,TGTGCCACCAGTGATTTCGGGACTAGCGGGAGAAATGAGCAGTTCTTC
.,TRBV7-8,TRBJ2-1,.,CASSLDSNEQFF,TGTGCCAGCAGCTTAGACAGCAATGAGCAGTTCTTC
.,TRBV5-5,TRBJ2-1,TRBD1,CASSDRTGLMDEQFF,TGTGCCAGCAGCGATAGGACAGGGTTGATGGATGAGCAGTTCTTC
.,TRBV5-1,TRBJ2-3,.,CTSMGGAGSDTQYF,TGCACCAGCATGGGGGGGGCCGGTTCAGATACGCAGTATTTT
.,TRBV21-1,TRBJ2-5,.,CASSSPGQGTSVTQYF,TGTGCCAGCAGCAGTCCGGGACAGGGGACTAGCGTGACCCAGTACTTC
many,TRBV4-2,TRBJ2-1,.,CASSLGRASEQFF,TGTGCCAGCAGCCTTGGTCGGGCCAGTGAGCAGTTCTTC
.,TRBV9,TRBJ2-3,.,CASSAQRGFSTDTQYF,TGTGCCAGCAGCGCCCAGAGGGGCTTTAGCACAGATACGCAGTATTTT
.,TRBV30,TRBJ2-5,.,CAWGEEEESQYF,TGTGCCTGGGGCGAGGAAGAAGAGTCCCAGTACTTC
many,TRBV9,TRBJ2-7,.,CASSVGGLLNEQYF,TGTGCCAGCAGCGTAGGTGGCCTTCTAAACGAGCAGTACTTC
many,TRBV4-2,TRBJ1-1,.,CASSQVKGREAFF,TGTGCCAGCAGCCAAGTGAAAGGGAGGGAAGCTTTCTTT
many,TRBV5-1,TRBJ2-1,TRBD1,CASSLQGAYNEQFF,TGCGCCAGCAGCTTGCAGGGGGCATACAATGAGCAGTTCTTC
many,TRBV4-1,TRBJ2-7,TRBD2,CASSQASSGTYEQYF,TGCGCCAGCAGCCAAGCTTCTAGCGGGACCTACGAGCAGTACTTC
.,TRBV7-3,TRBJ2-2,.,CASSPRQTWGGELFF,TGTGCCAGCAGCCCTCGACAGACCTGGGGCGGGGAGCTGTTTTTT
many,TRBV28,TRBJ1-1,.,CASTTSGQPARTEAFF,TGTGCCAGCACCACGTCGGGACAACCAGCAAGGACTGAAGCTTTCTTT
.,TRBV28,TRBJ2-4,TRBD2,CASSLDSGTTIAKNIQYF,TGTGCCAGCAGCTTAGACTCCGGGACTACCATAGCCAAAAACATTCAGTACTTC
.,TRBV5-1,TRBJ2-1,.,CASGPSVANEQFF,TGCGCCAGCGGCCCGTCTGTGGCCAATGAGCAGTTCTTC
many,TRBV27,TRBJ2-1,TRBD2,CASSSPSGPPYNEQFF,TGTGCCAGCAGTTCTCCTAGCGGGCCCCCCTACAATGAGCAGTTCTTC
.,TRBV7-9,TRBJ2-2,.,CASSSLVANTEELFF,TGTGCCAGCAGCTCGCTGGTTGCGAACACCGAGGAGCTGTTTTTT
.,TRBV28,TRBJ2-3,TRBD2,CASSLHVGGQTDTRYF,TGTGCCAGCAGTTTGCATGTGGGAGGGCAGACAGATACGCGGTATTTT
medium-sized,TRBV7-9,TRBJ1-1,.,CASSFAMRTEAFF,TGTGCCAGCAGCTTTGCCATGAGAACTGAAGCTTTCTTT
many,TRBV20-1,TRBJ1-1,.,CSARDFEVNTEAFF,TGCAGTGCTAGAGATTTTGAAGTGAACACTGAAGCTTTCTTT
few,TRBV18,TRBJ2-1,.,CASSPRDHSYNEQFF,TGTGCCAGCTCACCAAGGGACCACTCCTACAATGAGCAGTTCTTC
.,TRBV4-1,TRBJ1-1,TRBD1,CTSSQGQGNTEAFF,TGCACCAGCAGCCAGGGACAGGGTAACACTGAAGCTTTCTTT
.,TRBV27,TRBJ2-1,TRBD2,CASSRRLAGGNEQFF,TGTGCCAGCAGCCGACGACTAGCGGGAGGAAATGAGCAGTTCTTC
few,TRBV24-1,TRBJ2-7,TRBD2,CATSDRKGTSGPYEQYF,TGTGCCACCAGTGATCGCAAGGGGACTAGCGGGCCCTACGAGCAGTACTTC
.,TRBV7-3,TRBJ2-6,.,CASSPLIGANVLTF,TGTGCCAGCAGCCCCCTTATTGGGGCCAACGTCCTGACTTTC
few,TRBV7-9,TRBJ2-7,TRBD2,CASSAGTSDEQYF,TGTGCCAGCAGCGCCGGGACTAGCGACGAGCAGTACTTC
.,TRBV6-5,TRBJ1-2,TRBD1,CASRRQGTNYGYTF,TGTGCCAGCAGGCGACAGGGGACTAACTATGGCTACACCTTC
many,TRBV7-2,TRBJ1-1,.,CASSLYGSTEAFF,TGTGCCAGCAGCTTATATGGTTCCACTGAAGCTTTCTTT
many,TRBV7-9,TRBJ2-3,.,CASSLSDGENTDTQYF,TGTGCCAGCAGCTTAAGCGACGGGGAGAACACAGATACGCAGTATTTT
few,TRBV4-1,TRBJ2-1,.,CASSPSHGWAYNEQFF,TGCGCCAGCAGCCCATCCCACGGGTGGGCCTACAATGAGCAGTTCTTC
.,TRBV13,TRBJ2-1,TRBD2,CASSSPPGLAEYNEQFF,TGTGCCAGCAGCTCCCCCCCAGGACTAGCGGAGTACAATGAGCAGTTCTTC
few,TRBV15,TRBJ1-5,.,CATSRGLGQPQHF,TGTGCCACCAGCAGGGGCCTCGGACAGCCCCAGCATTTT
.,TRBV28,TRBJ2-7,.,CASSLLGEQYF,TGTGCCAGCAGCCTACTGGGGGAACAGTACTTC
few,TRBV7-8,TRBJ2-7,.,CASSFFRDTTYEQYF,TGTGCCAGCAGCTTTTTCCGGGACACCACCTACGAGCAGTACTTC
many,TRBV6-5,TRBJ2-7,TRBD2,CASSYVAGALGEQYF,TGTGCCAGCAGTTACGTAGCGGGAGCGTTAGGGGAGCAGTACTTC
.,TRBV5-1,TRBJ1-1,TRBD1,CASSFPTSRGKDTEAFF,TGCGCCAGCAGCTTCCCTACCTCCAGGGGGAAGGACACTGAAGCTTTCTTT
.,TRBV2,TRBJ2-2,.,CAGDGGPGLFF,TGTGCCGGCGACGGCGGTCCGGGGCTGTTTTTT
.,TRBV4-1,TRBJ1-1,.,CASSQNTANTEAFF,TGCGCCAGCAGCCAAAATACAGCGAACACTGAAGCTTTCTTT
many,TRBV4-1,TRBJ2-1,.,CASSQQPRSSYNEQFF,TGCGCCAGCAGCCAGCAGCCCAGGAGCTCCTACAATGAGCAGTTCTTC
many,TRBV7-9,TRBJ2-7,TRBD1,CASSPGDRAYEQYF,TGTGCCAGCAGCCCGGGGGACAGGGCTTACGAGCAGTACTTC
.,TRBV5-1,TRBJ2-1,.,CASSLAAGNEQFF,TGCGCCAGCAGCTTGGCCGCGGGCAATGAGCAGTTCTTC